The entry below describes one T cell receptor (beta chain). Measured with immunoSEQ multiplex PCR; TCRdb has only the in-frame clones, and not every one. Among approximately 98,000 clones listed, more than 85% were seen once. The germline V gene encodes CDR1 MDHEN and CDR2 SYDVKM. The CDR3 contains 14 residues. The V segment lost 6 bases and the J segment 3 bases; nucleotides outside the gene matches: 7. These data belong to a study of OX40 agonist ivuxolimab in advanced cancers. The sequences come from CD4+ or CD8+ T cells sorted from blood, collected in a trial of the OX40 agonist ivuxolimab. This chain joins TRBV28 and TRBJ1-2; 7 nucleotides line up with TRBD1. This receptor was taken from an adult with an advanced solid tumor such as melanoma, head and neck, liver or kidney cancer. In DNA form, the CDR3 reads TGTGCCAGCAGACCGGGACAGCGAGACTATGGCTACACCTTC. It codes for CASRPGQRDYGYTF.